These T cell receptor beta chains were read from a single sample in a study of shared T cell receptors in the human thymus. The assay was immunoSEQ multiplex PCR, and TCRdb's table has in-frame clones only and misses some. The repertoire includes about 660,000 clones, 70% to 90% of them detected once, and approximately 0.011% sits in the top ten. These data were likewise used in another study, on human thymus T cells.

Sample: thymocytes. The receptors originated from a boy less than two years old with a congenital heart defect. CDR3s include the opening cysteine and the closing phenylalanine or tryptophan. The D gene is left open where the match is weak. Clone size is stated in some rows and not others, as once, few, many or a class when expanded.

J gene | V gene | D gene | clone size | CDR3 protein | CDR3 DNA
TRBJ2-7 | TRBV5-6 | TRBD1 | . | CASSSDTGGRDEQYF | TGTGCCAGCAGCTCCGATACAGGGGGCAGGGACGAGCAGTACTTC
TRBJ2-7 | TRBV18 | . | . | CASSRRESYEQYF | TGTGCCAGCTCACGGAGGGAGTCCTACGAGCAGTACTTC
TRBJ2-7 | TRBV10-1 | TRBD2 | . | CASSESGGGPYEQYF | TGCGCCAGCAGTGAGTCTGGGGGAGGGCCCTACGAGCAGTACTTC
TRBJ2-7 | TRBV10-3 | TRBD2 | . | CAISLLAGGPHEQYF | TGTGCCATCAGCCTCCTAGCGGGAGGACCCCACGAGCAGTACTTC
TRBJ2-2 | TRBV10-1 | . | . | CASSDNGLGDVDTGELFF | TGCGCCAGCAGTGACAATGGATTAGGAGACGTCGACACCGGGGAGCTGTTTTTT
TRBJ2-1 | TRBV4-3 | TRBD2 | . | CASSYTSGSDNEQFF | TGCGCCAGCAGCTACACTAGCGGGAGCGACAATGAGCAGTTCTTC
TRBJ2-7 | TRBV11-2 | TRBD2 | . | CASSSRGGQEQYF | TGTGCCAGCAGCTCGCGGGGGGGGCAAGAGCAGTACTTC
TRBJ1-4 | TRBV7-9 | TRBD1 | . | CASRYGTANEKLFF | TGTGCCAGCCGATATGGGACAGCCAATGAAAAACTGTTTTTT
TRBJ1-1 | TRBV7-6 | . | . | CASSPPPGNTEAFF | TGTGCCAGCAGCCCCCCACCAGGGAACACTGAAGCTTTCTTT
TRBJ2-2 | TRBV21-1 | . | . | CASSTAGGDTGELFF | TGTGCCAGCAGCACAGCGGGAGGGGACACCGGGGAGCTGTTTTTT
TRBJ2-6 | TRBV27 | TRBD1 | . | CASRDRGENSGANVLTF | TGTGCCAGCCGGGACAGGGGGGAGAACTCTGGGGCCAACGTCCTGACTTTC
TRBJ1-2 | TRBV29-1 | TRBD1 | . | CSVPEAGGYGYTF | TGCAGCGTTCCAGAGGCAGGGGGCTATGGCTACACCTTC
TRBJ2-1 | TRBV4-1 | TRBD1 | . | CASSTPRGRESYNEQFF | TGCGCCAGCAGCACCCCCAGGGGGCGCGAGTCCTACAATGAGCAGTTCTTC
TRBJ1-1 | TRBV28 | . | once | CASSLRSARGAFF | TGTGCCAGCAGTTTACGGTCAGCCAGGGGAGCTTTCTTT
TRBJ2-7 | TRBV6-5 | . | once | CASSYAWDTPYEQYF | TGTGCCAGCAGTTACGCGTGGGACACACCATACGAGCAGTACTTC
TRBJ2-1 | TRBV18 | TRBD2 | . | CASSRGTSGRADEQFF | TGTGCCAGCTCAAGGGGGACTAGCGGGAGGGCCGATGAGCAGTTCTTC
TRBJ2-7 | TRBV7-9 | TRBD2 | . | CASSWEASGRARSYEQYF | TGTGCCAGCAGCTGGGAGGCTAGCGGGAGGGCCAGGTCCTACGAGCAGTACTTC
TRBJ2-4 | TRBV7-9 | TRBD2 | . | CASSSGTSIRNIQYF | TGTGCCAGCAGCTCTGGGACTAGCATCAGGAACATTCAGTACTTC
TRBJ2-1 | TRBV7-2 | . | . | CASSLGGGAQFF | TGTGCCAGCAGCTTAGGGGGTGGGGCGCAGTTCTTC
TRBJ2-2 | TRBV27 | TRBD1 | . | CASTRGTGPGELFF | TGTGCCAGCACCAGGGGGACAGGGCCCGGGGAGCTGTTTTTT
TRBJ2-7 | TRBV9 | TRBD2 | . | CASSDGTSCTYEQYF | TGTGCCAGCAGCGACGGGACTAGCTGTACCTACGAGCAGTACTTC
TRBJ2-1 | TRBV5-6 | TRBD1 | . | CASSWDRGYLNYNEQFF | TGTGCCAGCAGCTGGGACAGGGGATACCTAAACTACAATGAGCAGTTCTTC
TRBJ2-3 | TRBV5-1 | . | . | CASSFGLFEDTQYF | TGCGCCAGCAGCTTTGGACTATTTGAAGATACGCAGTATTTT
TRBJ2-7 | TRBV18 | TRBD2 | . | CASSPRTSGIIYEQYF | TGTGCCAGCTCACCACGGACTAGCGGGATAATCTACGAGCAGTACTTC
TRBJ2-5 | TRBV20-1 | . | . | CSARGPETQYF | TGCAGTGCTAGGGGGCCAGAGACCCAGTACTTC